The sample holds a few counts of the clone carrying this TCR beta chain. What it binds is unknown. V shed 6 bases and J shed 2 bases, with 13 bases lying between them. From germline, CDR1 is KGHSH and CDR2 LQKENI. The CDR3 covers 14 residues. This sample was included in a study of T cells after yellow fever vaccination. Study-wide points: A limited proportion of clonotypes was detected within both the CD4 and CD8 compartments. Contaminants from the bulk population, in the form of abundant clonotypes, could be found in FACS-sorted repertoires. Reappearing after the booster were most of the clones from primary vaccination (about 96% CD4, roughly 86% CD8).

As TCR cDNA was made by 5'RACE template switching, a universal primer site and UMIs were added. TCRdb passed the 5' RACE reads through MiXCR, listing each CDR3 protein once. The data show 300,000 to 400,000 distinct CDR3 sequences, about 10% seen once. Source: CD4+ T cells sorted from PBMCs, taken 45 days after the yellow fever booster vaccination. This TCR was sampled from a man aged 18-30 years who received the YFV17D yellow fever vaccine. The chain recombines TRBV18 with TRBJ1-1, with D perhaps matching TRBD1 (5 bases). The CDR3 region is CASSTGGGNTEAFF. CDR3 nucleotide sequence: TGTGCCAGCTCCACCGGGGGGGGAAACACTGAAGCTTTCTTT.